The text below deals with one T cell receptor (beta chain). The antigen remains undetermined. The data derive from a study of OX40 agonist ivuxolimab in advanced cancers. About the study: Ivuxolimab, an antibody that agonizes OX40 (CD134), was administered to the patients.

Study-wide results and caveats: Blood T cells, both CD4+ and CD8+, expanded clonally by week 6 at 0.1 to 3.0 mg/kg.

Generated by immunoSEQ multiplex PCR, the TCRdb table keeps only in-frame clones and is missing some. The data show some 110,000 clones, 75% to 95% seen once. The TCR sequence derives from an adult with an advanced solid tumor such as melanoma, head and neck, liver or kidney cancer. The sample here was CD4+ or CD8+ T cells sorted from blood, taken in a trial of the OX40 agonist ivuxolimab.

The CDR3, as DNA: TGTGCCAGCAGGGCAGGCGGAAGGACAGCGAACACTGAAGCTTTCTTT. It translates to CASRAGGRTANTEAFF. The chain couples TRBV7-2 to TRBJ1-1; D is perhaps TRBD1 (6 bases). The V end was cut by 6 bases, the J end by 1 base, with 18 bases between. Per the germline V gene, CDR1 is SGHTA and CDR2 is FQGNSA. This CDR3 region has 16 residues.